What follows are 2 T cell receptor beta chains derived from one specimen sequenced in a study of CD8 T cells in ankylosing spondylitis. In TCRdb, the 5' RACE reads were re-called with MiXCR into one record per CDR3 protein. In the table there are 250,000 or so distinct CDR3 sequences, roughly 25% of which are singletons. Sequencing was done on a sample of blood, either unsorted or a sorted T cell fraction (not recorded which). The receptors originated from a male donor with ankylosing spondylitis or in good health (not recorded which).

V usage is TRBV20-1 and J usage is TRBJ2-7, with 7 bases lining up with TRBD2. This CDR3 is 12 amino acids long. Per germline, CDR1 DFQATT and CDR2 SNEGSKA (reference sequence). With 5 bases clipped from V and 6 bases from J, the junction kept 7 bases outside the gene matches. The DNA for the CDR3 is TGCAGTGCTTCTCGCGGGGGTGGCGAGCAGTACTTC. This translates into CSASRGGGEQYF.

Ten or more counts support this clonotype. J is TRBJ1-5 and V is TRBV20-1; perhaps TRBD1 as D (6 bases). The V gene lost 6 bases and the J gene lost 2 bases, with 17 bases spanning the gap. The CDR3 runs to 15 residues. Germline lookup yields CDR1 DFQATT and CDR2 SNEGSKA (reference sequence). The CDR3 region has the DNA TGCAGTGCGAGAACAGGGCCGAAGGGCAATCAGCCCCAGCATTTT. It specifies CSARTGPKGNQPQHF.